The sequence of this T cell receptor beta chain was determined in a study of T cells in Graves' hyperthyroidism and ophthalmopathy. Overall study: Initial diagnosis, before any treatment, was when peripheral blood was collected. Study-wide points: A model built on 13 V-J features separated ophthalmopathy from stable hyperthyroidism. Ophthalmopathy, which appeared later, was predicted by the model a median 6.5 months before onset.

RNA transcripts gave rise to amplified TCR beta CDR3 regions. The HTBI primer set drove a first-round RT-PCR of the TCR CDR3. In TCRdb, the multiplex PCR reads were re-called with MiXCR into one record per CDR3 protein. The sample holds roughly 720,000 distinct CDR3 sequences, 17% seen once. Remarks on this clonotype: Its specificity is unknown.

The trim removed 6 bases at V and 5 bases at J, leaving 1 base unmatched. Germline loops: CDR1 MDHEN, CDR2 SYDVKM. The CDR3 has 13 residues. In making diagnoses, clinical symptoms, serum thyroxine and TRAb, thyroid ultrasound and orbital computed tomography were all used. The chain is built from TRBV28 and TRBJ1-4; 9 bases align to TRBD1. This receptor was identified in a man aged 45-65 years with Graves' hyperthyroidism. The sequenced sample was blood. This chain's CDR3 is CASRGTGNEKLFF. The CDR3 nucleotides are TGTGCCAGCAGAGGGACAGGGAATGAAAAACTGTTTTTT. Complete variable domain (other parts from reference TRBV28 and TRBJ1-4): DVKVTQSSRYLVKRTGEKVFLECVQDMDHENMFWYRQDPGLGLRLIYFSYDVKMKEKGDIPEGYSVSREKKERFSLILESASTNQTSMYLCASRGTGNEKLFFGSGTQLSVL.